Below, 9 T cell receptor beta chains from the same sample are listed, as sequenced in a study of T cell clones after liver transplantation. TCRdb's table, derived via immunoSEQ multiplex PCR, lists solely in-frame clones and lacks some. The sample includes roughly 15,000 clones, 82% of them seen just once. The specimen was CD8+ T cells from blood, collected roughly 50 months after liver transplant. All receptors come from a human patient who received a liver transplant. Part of the T cells may come from the graft donor.

The V call is TRBV5-5, the J call TRBJ2-4, with TRBD2 identical over 7 bases. Losses at the gene ends were 5 bases for V and 5 bases for J; bases not matched to a gene: 4. The CDR3 runs 13 residues. Germline loops: CDR1 SGHKS, CDR2 YYEKEE (reference sequence). The CDR3 reads CASRVGRENIQYF. In DNA form, the CDR3 reads TGTGCCAGCAGGGTGGGGAGGGAAAACATTCAGTACTTC. The full variable domain, its missing parts supplied by reference TRBV5-5 and TRBJ2-4, is DAGVTQSPTHLIKTRGQQVTLRCSPISGHKSVSWYQQVLGQGPQFIFQYYEKEERGRGNFPDRFSARQFPNYSSELNVNALLLGDSALYLCASRVGRENIQYFGAGTRLSVL.

This chain uses TRBV6-8 with TRBJ1-1; no reliable D call. Germline CDR1 is MNHGY and CDR2 is SAAAGT. This CDR3 has 13 amino acids. Trimming removed 4 bases from V and 2 bases from J, with 8 bases in between. The CDR3 sequence: CASSSPSNTEAFF. In DNA, the CDR3 is TGTGCCAGCAGTTCTCCCTCAAACACTGAAGCTTTCTTT.

The chain has TRBV6-1 and TRBJ1-4; 9 bases are shared with TRBD1. Germline CDR1 is MNHNS and CDR2 is SASEGT. Losses at the gene ends were 3 bases for V and 4 bases for J; bases not matched to a gene: 6. This CDR3 region has 16 residues. Written as DNA, the CDR3 is TGTGCCAGCAGTGATTCGGAGGGACAGGGTAATGAAAAACTGTTTTTT. Translation: CASSDSEGQGNEKLFF.

The V and J genes are TRBV28 and TRBJ2-7; D not certain. V shed 3 bases and J shed 3 bases, with 18 bases lying between them. This CDR3 comprises 16 residues. CDR1 is MDHEN, CDR2 SYDVKM, per germline. The CDR3 spells CASSFERVQFGYEQYF. The CDR3 bases are TGTGCCAGCAGTTTTGAAAGGGTTCAATTCGGCTACGAGCAGTACTTC. Full variable domain (rest looked up from reference TRBV28 and TRBJ2-7): DVKVTQSSRYLVKRTGEKVFLECVQDMDHENMFWYRQDPGLGLRLIYFSYDVKMKEKGDIPEGYSVSREKKERFSLILESASTNQTSMYLCASSFERVQFGYEQYFGPGTRLTVT.

CDR3 region: CASSQEPSGGSLYDEQFF. The CDR3 DNA sequence: TGTGCCAGCAGCCAAGAGCCCAGCGGGGGCTCCCTTTACGATGAGCAGTTCTTC. The V and J genes are TRBV4-2 and TRBJ2-1; 8 bases map to TRBD2. The ends lost 0 bases at V and 8 bases at J; junction bases unmatched: 15. The CDR3 runs 18 residues. Germline V lookup: CDR1 LGHNA, CDR2 YNFKEQ.

The chain links TRBV2 to TRBJ2-3; tentative D call: TRBD1 (7 bases). The V end lost 5 bases, the J end lost 2 bases, and 14 bases lay between the germline ends. Germline V gives CDR1 SNHLY, CDR2 FYNNEI. The CDR3 has 15 residues. The CDR3 here is CASSPGGLFTDTQYF. The CDR3 region has the DNA TGTGCCAGCAGTCCAGGGGGACTCTTCACAGATACGCAGTATTTT.

The chain links TRBV9 to TRBJ2-2; D uncertain. The V gene's germline CDR1 is SGDLS and CDR2 YYNGEE. V was shortened by 3 bases and J by 0 bases, with 9 bases between the two germline ends. The CDR3 consists of 15 residues. CDR3 DNA: TGTGCCAGCAGCGCCGTGGACCCGAACACCGGGGAGCTGTTTTTT. Its protein product is CASSAVDPNTGELFF.

The chain uses TRBV13 and TRBJ1-3; 8 bases line up with TRBD1. This CDR3 has 15 residues. V was clipped by 1 base and J by 5 bases; unmatched bases: 4. Germline V gives CDR1 PRHDT, CDR2 FYEKMQ (reference sequence). DNA of the CDR3: TGTGCCAGCAGCTTAGCAGGGGGCTCCAGAAACACCATATATTTT. Translated, it gives CASSLAGGSRNTIYF.

This chain connects TRBV19 to TRBJ2-1; 7 nucleotides agree with TRBD2. The junction had 5 bases not matched to a gene; V was cut back by 1 base and J by 2 bases. The germline gives CDR1 LNHDA, CDR2 SQIVND (reference sequence). This CDR3 comprises 16 residues. CDR3 sequence reads: CASSIAGGAPYNEQFF. CDR3 DNA: TGTGCCAGTAGTATAGCGGGGGGAGCCCCCTACAATGAGCAGTTCTTC.